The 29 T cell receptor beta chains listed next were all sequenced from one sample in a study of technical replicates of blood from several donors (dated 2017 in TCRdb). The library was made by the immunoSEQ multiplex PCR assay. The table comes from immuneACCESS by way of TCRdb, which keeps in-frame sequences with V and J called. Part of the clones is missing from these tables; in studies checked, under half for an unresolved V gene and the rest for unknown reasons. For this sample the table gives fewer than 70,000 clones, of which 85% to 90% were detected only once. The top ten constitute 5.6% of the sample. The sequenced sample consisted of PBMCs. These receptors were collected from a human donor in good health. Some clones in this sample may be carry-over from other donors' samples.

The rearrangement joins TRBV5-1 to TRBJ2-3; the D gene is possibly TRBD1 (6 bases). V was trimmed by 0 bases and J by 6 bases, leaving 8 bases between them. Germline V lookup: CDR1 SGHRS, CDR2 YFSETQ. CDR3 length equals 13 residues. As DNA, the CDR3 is TGCGCCAGCAGCTTGGCTAGGGGGGATACGCAGTATTTT. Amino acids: CASSLARGDTQYF.

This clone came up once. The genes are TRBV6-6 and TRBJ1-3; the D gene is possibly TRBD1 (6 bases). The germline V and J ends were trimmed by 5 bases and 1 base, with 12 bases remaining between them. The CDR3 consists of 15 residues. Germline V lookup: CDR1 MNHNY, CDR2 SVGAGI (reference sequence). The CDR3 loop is CASSLTGTSGNTIYF. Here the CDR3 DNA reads TGTGCCAGCAGTCTAACAGGGACGTCTGGAAACACCATATATTTT.

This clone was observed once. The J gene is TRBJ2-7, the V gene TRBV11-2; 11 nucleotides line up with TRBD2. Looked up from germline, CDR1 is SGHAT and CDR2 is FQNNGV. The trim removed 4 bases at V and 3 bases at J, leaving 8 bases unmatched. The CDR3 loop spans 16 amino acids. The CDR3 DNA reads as TGTGCCAGCAGCTCCGAGACTAGCGGGGACCTCTACGAGCAGTACTTC. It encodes CASSSETSGDLYEQYF.

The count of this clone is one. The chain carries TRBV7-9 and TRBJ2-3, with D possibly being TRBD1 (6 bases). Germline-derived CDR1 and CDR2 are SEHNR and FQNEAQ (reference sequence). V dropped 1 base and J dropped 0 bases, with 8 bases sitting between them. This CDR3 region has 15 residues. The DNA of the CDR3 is TGTGCCAGCAGCTTAGGAACAGGGAGCACAGATACGCAGTATTTT. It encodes CASSLGTGSTDTQYF.

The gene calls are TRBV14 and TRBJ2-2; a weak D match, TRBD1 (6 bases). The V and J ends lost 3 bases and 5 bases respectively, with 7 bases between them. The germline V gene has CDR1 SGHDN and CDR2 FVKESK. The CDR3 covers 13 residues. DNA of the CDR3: TGTGCCAGCAGCCACGGACAGACCGGGGAGCTGTTTTTT. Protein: CASSHGQTGELFF.

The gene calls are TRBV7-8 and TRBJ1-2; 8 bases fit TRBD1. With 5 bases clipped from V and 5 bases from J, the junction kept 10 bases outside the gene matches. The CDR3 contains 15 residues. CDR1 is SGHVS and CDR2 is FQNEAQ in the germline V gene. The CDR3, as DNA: TGTGCCAGCAGCGTTAGACAGGGGCGGAATTATGGCTACACCTTC. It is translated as CASSVRQGRNYGYTF.

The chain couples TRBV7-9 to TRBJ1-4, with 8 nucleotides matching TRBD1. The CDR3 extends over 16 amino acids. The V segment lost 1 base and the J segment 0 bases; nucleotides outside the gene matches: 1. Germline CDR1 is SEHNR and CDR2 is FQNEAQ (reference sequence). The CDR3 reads CASSLGDRTTNEKLFF. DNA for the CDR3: TGTGCCAGCAGCTTAGGGGACAGGACAACTAATGAAAAACTGTTTTTT.

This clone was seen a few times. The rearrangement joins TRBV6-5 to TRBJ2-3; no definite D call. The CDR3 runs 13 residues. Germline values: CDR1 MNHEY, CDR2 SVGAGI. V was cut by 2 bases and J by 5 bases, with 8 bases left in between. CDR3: CASSYTFQDTQYF. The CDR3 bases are TGTGCCAGCAGTTACACATTCCAAGATACGCAGTATTTT.

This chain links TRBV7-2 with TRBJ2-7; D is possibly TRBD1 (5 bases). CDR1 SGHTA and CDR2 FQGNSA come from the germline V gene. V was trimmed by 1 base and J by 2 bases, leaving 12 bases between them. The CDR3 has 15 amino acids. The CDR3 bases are TGTGCCAGCAGCTTAGGGCAGGGCATGACCTACGAGCAGTACTTC. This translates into CASSLGQGMTYEQYF.

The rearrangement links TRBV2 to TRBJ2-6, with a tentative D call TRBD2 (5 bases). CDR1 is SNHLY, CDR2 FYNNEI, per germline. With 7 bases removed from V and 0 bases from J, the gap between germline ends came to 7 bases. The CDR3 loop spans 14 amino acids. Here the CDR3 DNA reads TGTGCCAGCAAGAGGGACTCTGGGGCCAACGTCCTGACTTTC. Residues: CASKRDSGANVLTF. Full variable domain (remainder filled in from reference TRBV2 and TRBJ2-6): EPEVTQTPSHQVTQMGQEVILRCVPISNHLYFYWYRQILGQKVEFLVSFYNNEISEKSEIFDDQFSVERPDGSNFTLKIRSTKLEDSAMYFCASKRDSGANVLTFGAGSRLTVL.

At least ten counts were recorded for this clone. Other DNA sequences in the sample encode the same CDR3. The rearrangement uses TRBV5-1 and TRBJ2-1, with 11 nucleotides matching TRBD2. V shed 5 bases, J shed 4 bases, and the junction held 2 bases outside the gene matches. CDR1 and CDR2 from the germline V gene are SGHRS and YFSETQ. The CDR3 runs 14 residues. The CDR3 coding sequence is TGCGCCAGCAGTACTAGCGGGGGTTACAATGAGCAGTTCTTC. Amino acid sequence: CASSTSGGYNEQFF. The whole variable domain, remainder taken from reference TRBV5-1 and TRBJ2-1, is KAGVTQTPRYLIKTRGQQVTLSCSPISGHRSVSWYQQTPGQGLQFLFEYFSETQRNKGNFPGRFSGRQFSNSRSEMNVSTLELGDSALYLCASSTSGGYNEQFFGPGTRLTVL.

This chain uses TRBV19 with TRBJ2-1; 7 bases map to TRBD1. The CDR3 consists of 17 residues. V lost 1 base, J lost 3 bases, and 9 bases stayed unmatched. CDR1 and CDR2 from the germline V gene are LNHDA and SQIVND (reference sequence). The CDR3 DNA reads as TGTGCCAGTAGTATAGGGCCCCGACAGGGCGGCTACAATGAGCAGTTCTTC. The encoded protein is CASSIGPRQGGYNEQFF.

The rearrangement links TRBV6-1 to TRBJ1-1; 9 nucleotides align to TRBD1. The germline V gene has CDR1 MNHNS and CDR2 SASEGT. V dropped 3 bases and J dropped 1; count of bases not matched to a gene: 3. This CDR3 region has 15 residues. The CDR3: CASSDSTGGNTEAFF. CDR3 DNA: TGTGCCAGCAGTGACTCGACAGGGGGGAACACTGAAGCTTTCTTT.

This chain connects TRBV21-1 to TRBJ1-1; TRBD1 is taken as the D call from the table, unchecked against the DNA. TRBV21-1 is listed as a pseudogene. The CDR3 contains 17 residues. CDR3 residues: CASSKPTRDRGFTEAFF. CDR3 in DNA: TGTGCCAGCAGCAAACCCACCAGAGACAGGGGGTTCACTGAAGCTTTCTTT.

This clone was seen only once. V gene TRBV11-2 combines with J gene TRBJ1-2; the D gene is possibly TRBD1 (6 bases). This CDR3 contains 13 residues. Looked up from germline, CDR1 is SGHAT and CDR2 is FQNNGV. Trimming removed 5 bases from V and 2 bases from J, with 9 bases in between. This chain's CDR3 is CASSTDRNYGYTF. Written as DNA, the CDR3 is TGTGCCAGCAGCACCGACAGGAACTATGGCTACACCTTC.

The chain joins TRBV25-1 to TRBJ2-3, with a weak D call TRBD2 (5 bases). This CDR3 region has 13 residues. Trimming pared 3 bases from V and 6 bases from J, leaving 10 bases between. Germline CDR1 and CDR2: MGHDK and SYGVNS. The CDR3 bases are TGTGCCAGCAGTGAGCCCCGGAGGGATACGCAGTATTTT. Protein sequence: CASSEPRRDTQYF.

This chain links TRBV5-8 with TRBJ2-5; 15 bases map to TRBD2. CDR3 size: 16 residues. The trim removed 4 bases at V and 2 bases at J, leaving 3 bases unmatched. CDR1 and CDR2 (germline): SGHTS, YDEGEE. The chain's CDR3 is CASSAGLAGGQETQYF. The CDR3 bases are TGTGCCAGCAGCGCCGGACTAGCGGGAGGGCAAGAGACCCAGTACTTC. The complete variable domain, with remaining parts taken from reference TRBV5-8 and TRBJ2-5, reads EAGVTQSPTHLIKTRGQQATLRCSPISGHTSVYWYQQALGLGLQFLLWYDEGEERNRGNFPPRFSGRQFPNYSSELNVNALELEDSALYLCASSAGLAGGQETQYFGPGTRLLVL.

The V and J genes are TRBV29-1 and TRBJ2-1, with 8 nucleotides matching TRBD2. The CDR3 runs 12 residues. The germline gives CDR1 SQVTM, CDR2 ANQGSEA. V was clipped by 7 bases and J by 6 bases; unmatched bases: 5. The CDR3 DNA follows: TGCAGCGGATCTACTAGCGGCAATGAGCAGTTCTTC. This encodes CSGSTSGNEQFF.

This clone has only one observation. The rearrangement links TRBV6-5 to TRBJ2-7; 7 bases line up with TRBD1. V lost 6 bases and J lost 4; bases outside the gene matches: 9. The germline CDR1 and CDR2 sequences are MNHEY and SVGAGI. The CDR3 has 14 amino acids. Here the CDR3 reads CASSLGQNIYEQYF. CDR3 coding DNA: TGTGCCAGCAGCTTGGGACAGAATATTTACGAGCAGTACTTC.

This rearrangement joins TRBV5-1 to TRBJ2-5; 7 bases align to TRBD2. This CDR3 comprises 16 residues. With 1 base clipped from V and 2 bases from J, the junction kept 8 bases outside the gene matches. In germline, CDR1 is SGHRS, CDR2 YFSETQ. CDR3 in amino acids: CASSLQAAGTQETQYF. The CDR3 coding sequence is TGCGCCAGCAGCTTGCAGGCAGCGGGGACGCAAGAGACCCAGTACTTC.

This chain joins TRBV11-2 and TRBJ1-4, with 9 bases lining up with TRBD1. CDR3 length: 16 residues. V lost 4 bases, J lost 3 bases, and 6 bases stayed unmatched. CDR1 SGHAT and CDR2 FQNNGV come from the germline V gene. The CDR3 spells CASSSLRDRANEKLFF. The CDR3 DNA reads TGTGCCAGCAGCTCGCTCCGGGACAGGGCTAATGAAAAACTGTTTTTT. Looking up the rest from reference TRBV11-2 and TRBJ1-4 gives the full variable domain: EAGVAQSPRYKIIEKRQSVAFWCNPISGHATLYWYQQILGQGPKLLIQFQNNGVVDDSQLPKDRFSAERLKGVDSTLKIQPAKLEDSAVYLCASSSLRDRANEKLFFGSGTQLSVL.

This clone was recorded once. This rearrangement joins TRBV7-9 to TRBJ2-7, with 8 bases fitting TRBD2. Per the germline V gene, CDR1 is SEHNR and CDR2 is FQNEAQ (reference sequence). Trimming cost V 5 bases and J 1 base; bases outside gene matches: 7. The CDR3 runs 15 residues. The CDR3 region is CASSPRASGSYEQYF. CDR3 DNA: TGTGCCAGCAGCCCTCGGGCTAGCGGGTCCTACGAGCAGTACTTC.

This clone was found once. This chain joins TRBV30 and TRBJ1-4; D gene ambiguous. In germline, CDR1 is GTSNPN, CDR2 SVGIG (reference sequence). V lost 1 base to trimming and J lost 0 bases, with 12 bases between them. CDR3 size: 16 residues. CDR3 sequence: CAWSGGGYATNEKLFF. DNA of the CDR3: TGTGCCTGGAGTGGTGGAGGATATGCAACTAATGAAAAACTGTTTTTT.

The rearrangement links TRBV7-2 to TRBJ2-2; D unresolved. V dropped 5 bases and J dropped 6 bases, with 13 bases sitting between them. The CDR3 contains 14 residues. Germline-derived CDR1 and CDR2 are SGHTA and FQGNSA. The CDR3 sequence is CASSIAPGSGELFF. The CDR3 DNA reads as TGTGCCAGCAGCATTGCACCGGGTTCCGGGGAGCTGTTTTTT.

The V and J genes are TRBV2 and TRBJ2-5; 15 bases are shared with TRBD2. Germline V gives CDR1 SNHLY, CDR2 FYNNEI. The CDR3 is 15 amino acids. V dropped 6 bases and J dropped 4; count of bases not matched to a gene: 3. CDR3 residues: CASRGTSGRLETQYF. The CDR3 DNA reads TGTGCCAGCAGGGGGACTAGCGGGAGGTTAGAGACCCAGTACTTC.

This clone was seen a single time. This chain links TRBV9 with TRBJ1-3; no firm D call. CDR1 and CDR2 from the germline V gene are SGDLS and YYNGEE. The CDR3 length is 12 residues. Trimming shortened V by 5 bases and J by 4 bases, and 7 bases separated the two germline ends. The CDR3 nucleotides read TGTGCCAGCAGTGGGGAGGGAAACACCATATATTTT. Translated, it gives CASSGEGNTIYF. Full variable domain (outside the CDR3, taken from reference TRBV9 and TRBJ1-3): DSGVTQTPKHLITATGQRVTLRCSPRSGDLSVYWYQQSLDQGLQFLIQYYNGEERAKGNILERFSAQQFPDLHSELNLSSLELGDSALYFCASSGEGNTIYFGEGSWLTVV.

CDR3 in amino acids: CASSQFPLRNIQYF. The DNA for the CDR3 is TGCGCCAGCAGCCAATTCCCCTTGCGAAACATTCAGTACTTC. This rearrangement joins TRBV4-3 to TRBJ2-4; D remains unclear. The length of the CDR3 is 14 residues. Germline V gene lookup returns CDR1 LGHNA and CDR2 YSLEER. V was trimmed by 2 bases and J by 6 bases, leaving 11 bases between them.

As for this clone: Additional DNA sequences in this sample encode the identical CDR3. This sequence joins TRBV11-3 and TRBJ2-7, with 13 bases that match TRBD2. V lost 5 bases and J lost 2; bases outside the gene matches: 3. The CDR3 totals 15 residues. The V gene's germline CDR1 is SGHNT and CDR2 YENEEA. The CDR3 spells CASSPGTSGAYEQYF. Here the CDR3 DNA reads TGTGCCAGCAGCCCAGGGACTAGCGGGGCCTACGAGCAGTACTTC.

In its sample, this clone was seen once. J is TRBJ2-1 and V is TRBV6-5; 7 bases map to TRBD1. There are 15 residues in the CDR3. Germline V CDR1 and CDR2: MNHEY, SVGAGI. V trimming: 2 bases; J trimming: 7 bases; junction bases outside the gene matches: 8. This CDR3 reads CASSYGQGVRNEQFF. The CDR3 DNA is TGTGCCAGCAGTTACGGTCAGGGGGTGAGGAATGAGCAGTTCTTC.